The 25 T cell receptor beta chains below come from one sample, sequenced in a study of blood T cell repertoires in COVID-19. TCRdb's copy holds only in-frame clones and misses some; the assay was immunoSEQ multiplex PCR. Here the sample spans about 120,000 clones, over 80% being singletons. Material: peripheral blood. These receptors all come from a man in his sixties with acute or convalescent COVID-19.

The chain links TRBV5-1 to TRBJ2-5; D might be TRBD1 (5 bases). V shed 4 bases and J shed 5 bases, with 21 bases lying between them. CDR3 length: 16 amino acids. CDR1 and CDR2 (germline): SGHRS, YFSETQ. CDR3: CASSNQPTAPRETQYF. CDR3 DNA sequence: TGCGCCAGCAGCAACCAACCGACAGCACCAAGGGAGACCCAGTACTTC.

The V and J genes are TRBV27 and TRBJ1-5, with no clear D. V was pared by 1 base and J by 0 bases, with 4 bases between. Germline CDR1 and CDR2: MNHEY and SMNVEV (reference sequence). CDR3 length: 14 amino acids. CDR3 in amino acids: CASSLFYSNQPQHF. Here the CDR3 DNA reads TGTGCCAGCAGTTTATTTTATAGCAATCAGCCCCAGCATTTT.

The J gene is TRBJ2-7, the V gene TRBV21-1; the table's D call, TRBD1, was not checked against the DNA. TRBV21-1 counts as a pseudogene. This CDR3 has 14 residues. In DNA form, the CDR3 reads TGTGCCAGCAGACCCCCAAGGGACAGCTACGAGCAGTACTTC. It yields the protein CASRPPRDSYEQYF.

The J gene is TRBJ1-1, the V gene TRBV7-8; D gene unclear. CDR3 length: 15 amino acids. Per the germline V gene, CDR1 is SGHVS and CDR2 is FQNEAQ. Trimming took 2 bases from V and 4 from J, leaving 14 bases between them. Written as DNA, the CDR3 is TGTGCCAGCAGCTTACAACGGGCGGCGGGCACTGAAGCTTTCTTT. This sequence encodes CASSLQRAAGTEAFF.

The chain joins TRBV3-1 (or the pseudogene TRBV3-2) to TRBJ1-2; D not certain. V was trimmed by 1 base and J by 1 base, leaving 19 bases between them. CDR1 and CDR2 from the germline V gene are LGHDT and YNNKEL (reference sequence). This CDR3 region has 18 residues. In DNA form, the CDR3 reads TGTGCCAGCAGCCAAGGTCTGCATTTGAGGGCGATTAACTATGGCTACACCTTC. Amino acid sequence: CASSQGLHLRAINYGYTF.

The chain is built from TRBV4-1 and TRBJ2-1; 11 nucleotides align to TRBD2. Germline V gives CDR1 MGHRA, CDR2 YSYEKL. V dropped 6 bases and J dropped 7; count of bases not matched to a gene: 2. CDR3 length: 13 residues. DNA of the CDR3: TGCGCCAGCAGGACTAGCGGGGAGAATGAGCAGTTCTTC. Translating gives CASRTSGENEQFF.

J is TRBJ2-5 and V is TRBV5-1; D possibly corresponds to TRBD1 (5 bases). Trimming left V 0 bases short and J 1 base short, with 7 bases between. The CDR3 loop spans 14 amino acids. Germline-derived CDR1 and CDR2 are SGHRS and YFSETQ. The DNA of the CDR3 is TGCGCCAGCAGCTTGGGGGGCTTCCAAGAGACCCAGTACTTC. This translates into CASSLGGFQETQYF.

This clone turned up a few times. The V gene is TRBV29-1, the J gene TRBJ1-1; tentatively, D is TRBD1 (6 bases). The CDR3 covers 13 residues. Trimming shortened V by 5 bases and J by 8 bases, and 18 bases separated the two germline ends. Germline V gives CDR1 SQVTM, CDR2 ANQGSEA. The CDR3 is CSVQGQLQSEAFF. Written as DNA, the CDR3 is TGCAGCGTTCAAGGACAGCTTCAATCCGAAGCTTTCTTT.

V gene TRBV7-9 combines with J gene TRBJ1-2; 10 bases agree with TRBD1. The V gene's germline CDR1 is SEHNR and CDR2 FQNEAQ (reference sequence). The J segment lost 14 bases and the V segment lost 6 bases, leaving 12 bases of the junction unmatched. This CDR3 region has 13 residues. CDR3 sequence: CASSPPGTGAWTF. In nucleotides, the CDR3 is TGTGCCAGCAGTCCCCCGGGGACAGGGGCTTGGACCTTC.

V is TRBV29-1 and J is TRBJ2-2; tentative D call: TRBD2 (6 bases). Trimming stripped 4 bases from V and 7 bases from J, with 13 bases between. Per the germline V gene, CDR1 is SQVTM and CDR2 is ANQGSEA. The CDR3 runs to 13 residues. In DNA, the CDR3 is TGCAGCGTTGCCAGGAGGGGTGACGGGGAGCTGTTTTTT. It is translated as CSVARRGDGELFF.

V gene TRBV28 combines with J gene TRBJ2-2; 10 bases align to TRBD1. The CDR3 is 16 amino acids. The germline gives CDR1 MDHEN, CDR2 SYDVKM. Losses at the gene ends were 2 bases for V and 0 bases for J; bases not matched to a gene: 0. CDR3 sequence: CASSLGTGANTGELFF. CDR3 in DNA: TGTGCCAGCAGTTTAGGGACAGGGGCGAACACCGGGGAGCTGTTTTTT. The variable domain in full, with the rest retrieved from reference TRBV28 and TRBJ2-2, is DVKVTQSSRYLVKRTGEKVFLECVQDMDHENMFWYRQDPGLGLRLIYFSYDVKMKEKGDIPEGYSVSREKKERFSLILESASTNQTSMYLCASSLGTGANTGELFFGEGSRLTVL.

The CDR3 region is CASSLGQGVQPQHF. For the CDR3, the DNA is TGTGCCAGCAGCTTAGGACAGGGTGTTCAGCCCCAGCATTTT. The rearrangement uses TRBV7-9 and TRBJ1-5; 7 nucleotides agree with TRBD1. The trim removed 1 base at V and 6 bases at J, leaving 3 bases unmatched. The germline V gene encodes CDR1 SEHNR and CDR2 FQNEAQ (reference sequence). This CDR3 spans 14 amino acids.

V and J are TRBV6-5 and TRBJ1-1; 9 bases agree with TRBD1. V lost 4 bases to trimming and J lost 5 bases; unmatched junction nucleotides: 5. The CDR3 runs 14 residues. Germline V lookup: CDR1 MNHEY, CDR2 SVGAGI. DNA of the CDR3: TGTGCCAGCAGTTCCACAGGGGGCAGTACTGAAGCTTTCTTT. Its protein product is CASSSTGGSTEAFF.

This clone has only one observation. The genes are TRBV28 and TRBJ1-2; D unclear. Germline loops: CDR1 MDHEN, CDR2 SYDVKM. The CDR3 contains 14 residues. The V gene lost 6 bases and the J gene lost 5 bases, with 16 bases spanning the gap. In DNA form, the CDR3 reads TGTGCCAGCAGCGTGACAATTTCTCGTTATGGCTACACCTTC. Translation: CASSVTISRYGYTF.

This sequence joins TRBV19 and TRBJ1-5; D not certain. Germline V gives CDR1 LNHDA, CDR2 SQIVND (reference sequence). The CDR3 runs to 15 residues. Trimming took off 5 bases at V and 0 bases at J, with 11 bases between the two ends. The CDR3: CASSDRADSNQPQHF. The CDR3 DNA sequence: TGTGCCAGTAGTGATAGAGCGGATAGCAATCAGCCCCAGCATTTT.

The V gene is TRBV27, the J gene TRBJ2-5; D is possibly TRBD1 (6 bases). The CDR3 is 13 amino acids. V was pared by 5 bases and J by 2 bases, with 9 bases between. Germline V gene data show CDR1 as MNHEY and CDR2 as SMNVEV (reference sequence). CDR3 nucleotide sequence: TGTGCCAGCAGTCCACAGGGTCAAGAGACCCAGTACTTC. Encoded protein: CASSPQGQETQYF.

This chain links TRBV3-1 (or the pseudogene TRBV3-2) with TRBJ2-5, with TRBD2 identical over 7 bases. CDR3 length: 15 residues. V gave up 5 bases and J gave up 2 bases; unmatched junction bases: 8. Germline V gene sequence: CDR1 LGHDT, CDR2 YNNKEL (reference sequence). The CDR3 nucleotides read TGTGCCAGCAGCTCCACCGGGAGGAGTCAAGAGACCCAGTACTTC. Translation gives CASSSTGRSQETQYF.

This rearrangement joins TRBV20-1 to TRBJ2-1; the D gene is possibly TRBD2 (6 bases). Per the germline V gene, CDR1 is DFQATT and CDR2 is SNEGSKA (reference sequence). The CDR3 is made up of 11 amino acids. V was cut by 1 base and J by 13 bases, with 11 bases left in between. CDR3 in amino acids: CSARVGGNQFF. The CDR3, as DNA: TGCAGTGCTAGAGTTGGAGGGAACCAGTTCTTC.

The DNA of the CDR3 is TGTGCCAGCAGCGGGGGACAGGGGGCCATCGAAAAACTGTTTTTT. It yields the protein CASSGGQGAIEKLFF. J is TRBJ1-4 and V is TRBV9, with 12 bases aligning to TRBD1. Germline-derived CDR1 and CDR2 are SGDLS and YYNGEE. This CDR3 is built from 15 residues. Losses at the gene ends were 3 bases for V and 8 bases for J; bases not matched to a gene: 5.

The chain recombines TRBV15 with TRBJ2-1; the match to TRBD1 covers 9 bases. Germline V lookup: CDR1 LNHNV, CDR2 YYDKDF (reference sequence). Losses at the gene ends were 3 bases for V and 15 bases for J; bases not matched to a gene: 9. This CDR3 has 13 amino acids. The DNA for the CDR3 is TGTGCCACCAGCAGTAGGACCGGGACAGGGACGTTCTTC. This codes for CATSSRTGTGTFF. Supplemented by reference TRBV15 and TRBJ2-1, the full variable domain reads DAMVIQNPRYQVTQFGKPVTLSCSQTLNHNVMYWYQQKSSQAPKLLFHYYDKDFNNEADTPDNFQSRRPNTSFCFLDIRSPGLGDTAMYLCATSSRTGTGTFFGPGTRLTVL.

This chain uses TRBV19 with TRBJ1-2; D gene ambiguous. V was shortened by 7 bases and J by 4 bases, with 10 bases between the two germline ends. This CDR3 region has 12 residues. The germline V gene has CDR1 LNHDA and CDR2 SQIVND (reference sequence). Here the CDR3 DNA reads TGTGCCAGTACGCCGGGTGCCTATGGCTACACCTTC. It encodes CASTPGAYGYTF.

The chain has TRBV10-3 and TRBJ2-7; 12 nucleotides agree with TRBD2. The CDR3 length is 19 residues. V shed 6 bases and J 4 bases; nucleotides not matched to a gene: 19. Germline V lookup: CDR1 ENHRY, CDR2 SYGVKD. The DNA of the CDR3 is TGTGCCATCAGAACACCGTGGCTAGCGGGAGGGCCGGGGTCTTACGAGCAGTACTTC. This sequence encodes CAIRTPWLAGGPGSYEQYF.

The DNA of the CDR3 is TGTGCCAGCAGCCTTCCCGGGACTACCCTACCCGACAGCACAGATACGCAGTATTTT. Protein: CASSLPGTTLPDSTDTQYF. The chain uses TRBV7-9 and TRBJ2-3; TRBD2 aligns across 7 bases. Germline assignment: CDR1 SEHNR and CDR2 FQNEAQ (reference sequence). J was trimmed by 0 bases and V by 5 bases; bases with no gene match: 17. CDR3 length: 19 amino acids. The variable domain in full, with the rest retrieved from reference TRBV7-9 and TRBJ2-3, is DTGVSQNPRHKITKRGQNVTFRCDPISEHNRLYWYRQTLGQGPEFLTYFQNEAQLEKSRLLSDRFSAERPKGSFSTLEIQRTEQGDSAMYLCASSLPGTTLPDSTDTQYFGPGTRLTVL.

V gene TRBV6-6 combines with J gene TRBJ2-2; 8 bases line up with TRBD1. The CDR3 covers 16 residues. CDR1 MNHNY and CDR2 SVGAGI come from the germline V gene (reference sequence). Trimming took 3 bases from V and 5 from J; bases not matched to a gene: 8. The CDR3 sequence: CASSYPGGSSTGELFF. DNA for the CDR3: TGTGCCAGCAGTTATCCAGGGGGCAGTTCAACCGGGGAGCTGTTTTTT.

This clone appeared once. CDR3: CASSSKTGMNEKLFF. The CDR3 nucleotides are TGTGCCAGCAGCTCGAAAACAGGGATGAATGAAAAACTGTTTTTT. V and J are TRBV5-4 and TRBJ1-4, with D perhaps matching TRBD1 (6 bases). V was trimmed by 3 bases and J by 5 bases, leaving 14 bases between them. Per germline, CDR1 SGHNT and CDR2 YYREEE (reference sequence). The CDR3 has 15 residues.